Following are 20 T cell receptor beta chains from one sample sequenced in a study of T cells in Graves' hyperthyroidism and ophthalmopathy. TCR beta CDR3 regions were amplified from RNA. HTBI primers drove first-round RT-PCR of the TCR CDR3. TCRdb analysed the multiplex PCR reads with MiXCR anew, one entry per CDR3 protein. The sample yields around 490,000 distinct CDR3 sequences, just under 20% seen once. Sequencing was done on a sample of blood. The source of these receptors is a man aged 35 to 55 with Graves' ophthalmopathy.

This clonotype was counted a few times. V and J are TRBV28 and TRBJ2-7, with 9 bases that match TRBD1. The V and J ends lost 3 bases and 5 bases, in that order; junction bases with no gene match: 8. Germline lookup yields CDR1 MDHEN and CDR2 SYDVKM. The CDR3 extends over 15 amino acids. CDR3 amino acids: CASSLLHRGLNEQYF. In nucleotides, the CDR3 is TGTGCCAGCAGTTTGCTACACAGGGGGCTCAACGAGCAGTACTTC.

The rearrangement joins TRBV7-2 to TRBJ2-7; D could derive from TRBD1 or TRBD2 (5 bases each). The germline gives CDR1 SGHTA, CDR2 FQGNSA. With 2 bases removed from V and 7 bases from J, the gap between germline ends came to 9 bases. This CDR3 is built from 12 residues. In nucleotides, the CDR3 is TGTGCCAGCAGCTTATTTTGGGGGGAGCAGTACTTC. Protein sequence: CASSLFWGEQYF.

The CDR3 here is CASSQGLAGTQYF. The CDR3 nucleotides read TGTGCCAGCAGCCAGGGGCTAGCCGGGACCCAGTACTTC. The V gene is TRBV4-2, the J gene TRBJ2-5; D could derive from TRBD1 or TRBD2 (5 bases each). Germline CDR1 LGHNA, CDR2 YNFKEQ. The CDR3 loop spans 13 amino acids. V shed 3 bases and J shed 7 bases, with 12 bases lying between them.

The chain couples TRBV19 to TRBJ2-5, with TRBD1 matching over 10 bases. The CDR3 consists of 15 residues. V lost 4 bases, J lost 2 bases, and 4 bases stayed unmatched. Germline V gene data show CDR1 as LNHDA and CDR2 as SQIVND (reference sequence). The CDR3 loop is CASSTQDRGQETQYF. The DNA of the CDR3 is TGTGCCAGTAGTACCCAGGACAGGGGGCAAGAGACCCAGTACTTC.

J is TRBJ2-5 and V is TRBV20-1, with D hard to call. Trimming took off 5 bases at V and 4 bases at J, with 11 bases between the two ends. CDR1 is DFQATT and CDR2 is SNEGSKA in the germline V gene (reference sequence). This CDR3 has 12 amino acids. CDR3 in amino acids: CSALTGGETQYF. The CDR3 nucleotides are TGCAGTGCTTTGACGGGTGGAGAGACCCAGTACTTC.

In its sample, this clonotype was seen a few times. The genes are TRBV18 and TRBJ1-6; D might be TRBD1 (5 bases). Germline-derived CDR1 and CDR2 are KGHSH and LQKENI. The CDR3 consists of 15 residues. V lost 1 base to trimming and J lost 8 bases, with 12 bases between them. The CDR3 here is CASSPRAGRDSPLHF. As DNA, the CDR3 is TGTGCCAGCTCACCACGTGCAGGGCGGGATTCACCCCTCCACTTT.

The chain recombines TRBV20-1 with TRBJ1-4; D is ambiguous. Trimming removed 0 bases from V and 7 bases from J, with 12 bases in between. The CDR3 is 14 amino acids. CDR1 and CDR2 (germline): DFQATT, SNEGSKA (reference sequence). The CDR3 is CSARDSGVGEKLFF. The CDR3 region has the DNA TGCAGTGCTAGAGATTCGGGTGTCGGTGAAAAACTGTTTTTT.

This sequence joins TRBV6-1 and TRBJ1-5; D perhaps matches TRBD1 (5 bases). Germline CDR1 and CDR2: MNHNS and SASEGT. The V end was cut by 4 bases, the J end by 0 bases, with 13 bases between. This CDR3 contains 16 residues. Here the CDR3 DNA reads TGTGCCAGCAGTGCAGTTGGGGCCTATAGCAATCAGCCCCAGCATTTT. Translating it yields CASSAVGAYSNQPQHF.

This clonotype was observed a handful of times. This chain links TRBV7-8 with TRBJ1-5; D remains ambiguous. V dropped 5 bases and J dropped 8 bases, with 22 bases sitting between them. In germline, CDR1 is SGHVS, CDR2 FQNEAQ. This CDR3 is built from 16 residues. In DNA, the CDR3 is TGTGCCAGCAGCCTGTCGGGAACCCCAGGAAAAGAGCCCCAGCATTTT. Translation: CASSLSGTPGKEPQHF.

This clonotype was seen repeatedly, ten times or more. The CDR3 spells CASSLARNTGELFF. CDR3 DNA: TGTGCCAGCAGCTTAGCGCGTAACACCGGGGAGCTGTTTTTT. The J gene is TRBJ2-2, the V gene TRBV7-2; unclear D gene. The germline V and J ends were trimmed by 0 bases and 2 bases, with 4 bases remaining between them. Looked up from germline, CDR1 is SGHTA and CDR2 is FQGNSA. The CDR3 is made up of 14 amino acids.

The V and J genes are TRBV6-2 or TRBV6-3 and TRBJ1-2; 12 nucleotides agree with TRBD1. J gave up 8 bases and V 5 bases, and 9 bases lay outside the gene matches. This CDR3 has 15 residues. The germline gives CDR1 MNHEY, CDR2 SVGEGT. CDR3 bases: TGTGCCAGCAGTGACCGGGACAGGGGGCGTAAGGGCTACACCTTC. This codes for CASSDRDRGRKGYTF.

This chain connects TRBV6-8 to TRBJ2-1; D may be TRBD2 (5 bases). The CDR3 extends over 15 amino acids. Germline V gene lookup returns CDR1 MNHGY and CDR2 SAAAGT. Trimming shortened V by 4 bases and J by 2 bases, and 12 bases separated the two germline ends. CDR3 nucleotides: TGTGCCAGCAGTTTTGTGGAGGTGACCTACAATGAGCAGTTCTTC. Translating gives CASSFVEVTYNEQFF.

This clonotype was seen many times. V is TRBV3-1 and J is TRBJ1-1; D is unresolved. Germline V gene lookup returns CDR1 LGHDT and CDR2 YNNKEL (reference sequence). Trimming shortened V by 6 bases and J by 3 bases, and 11 bases separated the two germline ends. The CDR3 totals 13 residues. The CDR3 DNA sequence: TGTGCCAGCAGTTCTGGACCGTACACTGAAGCTTTCTTT. Translation gives CASSSGPYTEAFF. The complete variable domain, with remaining parts taken from reference TRBV3-1 and TRBJ1-1, reads DTAVSQTPKYLVTQMGNDKSIKCEQNLGHDTMYWYKQDSKKFLKIMFSYNNKELIINETVPNRFSPKSPDKAHLNLHINSLELGDSAVYFCASSSGPYTEAFFGQGTRLTVV.

For this clonotype: The germline gene is not matched at one end of the junction; a read error may be the cause. The rearrangement uses TRBV11-2 and TRBJ2-1; possible D gene TRBD1, 5 bases. CDR1 is SGHAT and CDR2 is FQNNGV in the germline V gene. The CDR3 sequence is 15 residues long. The CDR3 DNA sequence: TGTGCCAGCAGCACCGGACACCTCTCTCCCAATGAGCAGTCCTTC. Protein: CASSTGHLSPNEQSF.

About this clonotype itself: Germline is not matched at one junction end, which may reflect a read error. The rearrangement links TRBV7-9 to TRBJ1-1, with D maybe TRBD1 (5 bases). Germline-derived CDR1 and CDR2 are SEHNR and FQNEAQ (reference sequence). This CDR3 comprises 12 residues. CDR3 sequence reads: CTSSSRGLGAFF. CDR3 sequence (DNA): TGTACCAGCAGCTCGAGGGGTTTAGGAGCTTTCTTT. Full variable domain (remainder filled in from reference TRBV7-9 and TRBJ1-1): DTGVSQNPRHKITKRGQNVTFRCDPISEHNRLYWYRQTLGQGPEFLTYFQNEAQLEKSRLLSDRFSAERPKGSFSTLEIQRTEQGDSAMYLCTSSSRGLGAFFGQGTRLTVV.

J is TRBJ1-4 and V is TRBV28; 9 bases match TRBD1. This CDR3 comprises 14 residues. Unmatched junction bases numbered 12, after V lost 8 bases and J lost 11 bases. Per germline, CDR1 MDHEN and CDR2 SYDVKM. DNA for the CDR3: TGTGCCAGCGGACCCGGGACAGGGACTGAGAAACTGTTTTTT. It encodes CASGPGTGTEKLFF.

This clonotype came up once. Germline and junction disagree at one end, which may indicate a read error. The chain carries TRBV5-1 and TRBJ2-3; TRBD2 matches 9 bases. The V gene's germline CDR1 is SGHRS and CDR2 YFSETQ. CDR3 size: 14 residues. In DNA, the CDR3 is TGTGCCAGCAACGAGCGGGGGGGCACAGATACGCAGTATTTT. Translation gives CASNERGGTDTQYF.

Only a few counts were recorded for this clonotype. This rearrangement joins TRBV4-2 to TRBJ2-3, with D perhaps matching TRBD2 (6 bases). The CDR3 length is 15 residues. CDR1 is LGHNA, CDR2 YNFKEQ, per germline. V was clipped by 1 base and J by 4 bases, with 12 bases between them. CDR3 nucleotides: TGTGCCAGCAGCCAAGGGCGGGGTTTTCCAGATACGCAGTATTTT. Its protein is CASSQGRGFPDTQYF.

This clonotype was seen only a few times. The chain links TRBV18 to TRBJ2-7, with D possibly being TRBD2 (5 bases). This CDR3 has 13 residues. The V gene's germline CDR1 is KGHSH and CDR2 LQKENI. V was pared by 6 bases and J by 5 bases, with 14 bases between. The CDR3: CASSSGFNNEQYF. The CDR3 DNA follows: TGTGCCAGCTCTTCGGGATTCAATAACGAGCAGTACTTC.

V gene TRBV3-1 combines with J gene TRBJ2-7; TRBD2 matches 15 bases. The CDR3 consists of 15 residues. Trimming removed 7 bases from V and 3 bases from J; junction bases left unmatched: 4. Germline V gives CDR1 LGHDT, CDR2 YNNKEL (reference sequence). For the CDR3, the DNA is TGTGCCAGCACCCGGACTAGCGGGGGGGTCTACGAGCAGTACTTC. Translating gives CASTRTSGGVYEQYF.